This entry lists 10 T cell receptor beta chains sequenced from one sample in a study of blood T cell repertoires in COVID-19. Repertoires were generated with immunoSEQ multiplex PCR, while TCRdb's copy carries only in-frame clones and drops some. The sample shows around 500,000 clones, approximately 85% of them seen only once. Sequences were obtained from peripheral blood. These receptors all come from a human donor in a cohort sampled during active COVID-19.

CDR3 sequence (DNA): TGTGCCAGCAGCGTTGACGGGGAAGAGACCCAGTACTTC. This translates into CASSVDGEETQYF. The genes are TRBV9 and TRBJ2-5; D is perhaps TRBD2 (5 bases). The CDR3 has 13 amino acids. Germline V gene lookup returns CDR1 SGDLS and CDR2 YYNGEE. The ends were cut back, 2 bases at V and 3 bases at J, with 8 bases in the middle.

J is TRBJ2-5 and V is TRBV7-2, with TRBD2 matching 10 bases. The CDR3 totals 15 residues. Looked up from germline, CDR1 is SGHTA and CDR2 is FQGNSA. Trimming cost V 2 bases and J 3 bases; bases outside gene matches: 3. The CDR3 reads CASSLSSGRKETQYF. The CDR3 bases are TGTGCCAGCAGCTTATCTAGCGGGAGAAAAGAGACCCAGTACTTC.

The CDR3 DNA follows: TGTGCCAGCTCACCCCGGGACAGGGTTCGATCTGGAAACACCATATATTTT. The encoded protein is CASSPRDRVRSGNTIYF. The chain employs TRBV18 and TRBJ1-3; 9 nucleotides line up with TRBD1. CDR1 is KGHSH and CDR2 is LQKENI in the germline V gene. This CDR3 contains 17 residues. Unmatched junction bases numbered 7, after V lost 3 bases and J lost 1 base. Drawing the rest from reference TRBV18 and TRBJ1-3, the complete variable domain is NAGVMQNPRHLVRRRGQEARLRCSPMKGHSHVYWYRQLPEEGLKFMVYLQKENIIDESGMPKERFSAEFPKEGPSILRIQQVVRGDSAAYFCASSPRDRVRSGNTIYFGEGSWLTVV.

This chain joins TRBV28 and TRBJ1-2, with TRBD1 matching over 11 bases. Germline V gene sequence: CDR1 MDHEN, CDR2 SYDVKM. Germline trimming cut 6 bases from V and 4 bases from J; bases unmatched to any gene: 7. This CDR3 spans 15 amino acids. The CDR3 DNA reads TGTGCCAGCAGCTTCGGACAGGGGGCCCTCTATGGCTACACCTTC. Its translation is CASSFGQGALYGYTF.

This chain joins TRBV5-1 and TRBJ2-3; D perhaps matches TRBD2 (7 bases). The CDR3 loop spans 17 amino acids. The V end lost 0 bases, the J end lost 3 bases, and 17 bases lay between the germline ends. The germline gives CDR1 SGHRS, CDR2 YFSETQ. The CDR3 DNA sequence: TGCGCCAGCAGCTTGGGCGGGGGCCAATTGATTACAGATACGCAGTATTTT. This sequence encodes CASSLGGGQLITDTQYF.

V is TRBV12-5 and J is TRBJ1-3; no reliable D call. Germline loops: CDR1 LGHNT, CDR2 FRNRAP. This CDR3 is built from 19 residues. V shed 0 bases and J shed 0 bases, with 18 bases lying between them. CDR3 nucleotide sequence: TGTGCTAGTGGTTTGGTTAAGGCCCCCGGGTGTCGCTCTGGAAACACCATATATTTT. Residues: CASGLVKAPGCRSGNTIYF.

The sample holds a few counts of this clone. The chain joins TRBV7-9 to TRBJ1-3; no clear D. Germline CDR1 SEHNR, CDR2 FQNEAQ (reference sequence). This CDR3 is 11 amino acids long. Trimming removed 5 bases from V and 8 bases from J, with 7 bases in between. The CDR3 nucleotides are TGTGCCAGCAGCCCCCAGGACACCATATATTTT. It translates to CASSPQDTIYF.

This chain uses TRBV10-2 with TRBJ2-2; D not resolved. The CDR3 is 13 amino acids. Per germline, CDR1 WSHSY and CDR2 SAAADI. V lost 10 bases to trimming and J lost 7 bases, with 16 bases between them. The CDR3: CATETREGGELFF. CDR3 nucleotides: TGCGCCACCGAGACTCGCGAAGGCGGGGAGCTGTTTTTT.

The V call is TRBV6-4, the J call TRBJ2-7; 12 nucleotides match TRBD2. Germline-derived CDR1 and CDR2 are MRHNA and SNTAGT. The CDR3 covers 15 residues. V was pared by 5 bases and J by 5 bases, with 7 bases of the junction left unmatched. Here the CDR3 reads CASSNRLAGVDEQYF. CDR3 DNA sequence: TGTGCCAGCAGTAATAGACTAGCGGGAGTGGACGAGCAGTACTTC.

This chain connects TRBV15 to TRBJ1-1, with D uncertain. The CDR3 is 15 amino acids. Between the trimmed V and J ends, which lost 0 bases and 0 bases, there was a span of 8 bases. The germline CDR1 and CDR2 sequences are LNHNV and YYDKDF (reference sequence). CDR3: CATSRDSAVNTEAFF. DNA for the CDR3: TGTGCCACCAGCAGAGATTCGGCGGTGAACACTGAAGCTTTCTTT.